This T cell receptor (beta chain) comes out of a study of shared T cell receptors in the human thymus. The protocol was immunoSEQ multiplex PCR, while the TCRdb copy is restricted to in-frame clones and leaves out a portion. The sample carries 600,000 or so clones, approximately 89% recorded once. V was trimmed by 4 bases and J by 7 bases, leaving 14 bases between them. The germline V gene has CDR1 SGHNT and CDR2 YYREEE (reference sequence). The CDR3 has 14 residues. Another study also made use of these data, one on human thymus T cells.

Sequenced: thymocytes. This chain uses TRBV5-4 with TRBJ1-4; no reliable D call. This clonotype was sampled from a boy under two years old with a congenital heart defect. Written as DNA, the CDR3 is TGTGCCAGCAGCGCAAGACAAGGAGGTGAAAAACTGTTTTTT. Residues: CASSARQGGEKLFF.